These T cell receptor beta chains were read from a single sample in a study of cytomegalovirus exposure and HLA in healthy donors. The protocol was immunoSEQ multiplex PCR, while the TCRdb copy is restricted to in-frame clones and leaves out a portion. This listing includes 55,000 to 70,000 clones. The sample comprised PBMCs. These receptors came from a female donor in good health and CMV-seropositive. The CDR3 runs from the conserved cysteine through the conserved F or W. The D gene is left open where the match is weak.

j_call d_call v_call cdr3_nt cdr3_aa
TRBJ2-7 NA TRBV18 TGTGCCAGCTCACCTCTCCGGGGGTCGTCATCCTACGAGCAGTACTTC CASSPLRGSSSYEQYF
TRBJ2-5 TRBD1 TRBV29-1 TGCAGCACAATTACTTTACCTATGACAGGGGGGTCAGAGACCCAGTACTTC CSTITLPMTGGSETQYF
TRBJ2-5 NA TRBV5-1 TGCGCCAGCAGCACCAGGGTGGCCGAGACCCAGTACTTC CASSTRVAETQYF
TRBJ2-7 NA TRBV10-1 TGCGCCAGCAGTTCTCCCCCGGGACTCCGGACCTACGAGCAGTACTTC CASSSPPGLRTYEQYF
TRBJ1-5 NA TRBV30 TGTGCCTGGAGTGGAAAGGACACCGAAAATCAGCCCCAGCATTTT CAWSGKDTENQPQHF
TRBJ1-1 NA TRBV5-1 TGCGCCAGCAGCTGGAGGGGAACCGGGAACACTGAAGCTTTCTTT CASSWRGTGNTEAFF
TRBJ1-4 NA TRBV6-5 TGTGCCAGCAGTGAAGACTTTCTCCCCGGAAAACTGTTTTTT CASSEDFLPGKLFF
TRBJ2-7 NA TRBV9 TGTGCCAGCGCGGGCCCAGCCTACGAGCAGTACTTC CASAGPAYEQYF
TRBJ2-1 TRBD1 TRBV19 TGTGCCAGTAGTATAGAGGGGACAGGGGCTCTTGGGGAGCAGTTCTTC CASSIEGTGALGEQFF
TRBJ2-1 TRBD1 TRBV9 TGTGCCAGCAGGGGACAGGGGGCGGGATACAATGAGCAGTTCTTC CASRGQGAGYNEQFF
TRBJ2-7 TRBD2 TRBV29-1 TGCAGCGTTGAAGGAGCTAGCGGGAGTCCTGAGCAGTACTTC CSVEGASGSPEQYF
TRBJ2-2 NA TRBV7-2 TGTGCCAGCAGCTTAGTCCAGAAAACCGGGGAGCTGTTTTTT CASSLVQKTGELFF
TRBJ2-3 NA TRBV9 TGTGCCAGCAGCGTAGAGCGGACGGCAGATACGCAGTATTTT CASSVERTADTQYF
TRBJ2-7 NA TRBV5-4 TGTGCCAGCAGCATCGGGGAGGCCGCCTACGAGCAGTACTTC CASSIGEAAYEQYF
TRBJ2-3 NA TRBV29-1 TGCAGCGTTGTCGACGGGTCTAGCACAGATACGCAGTATTTT CSVVDGSSTDTQYF
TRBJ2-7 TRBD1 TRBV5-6 TGTGCCAGCAGCTTGGGGGGGACAGGGCACGAGCAGTACTTC CASSLGGTGHEQYF
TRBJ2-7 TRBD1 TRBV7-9 TGTGCCAGCAGCTCCGCTTCGGGACAGGCCTACGAGCAGTACTTC CASSSASGQAYEQYF
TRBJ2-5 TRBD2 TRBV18 TGTGCCAGCTCACCACCGGGACTAGCGGGAGTAGAGACCCAGTACTTC CASSPPGLAGVETQYF
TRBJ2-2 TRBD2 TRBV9 TGTGCCAGCAGCGTAAAGGGACTAGCGGGAGCGAACACCGGGGAGCTGTTTTTT CASSVKGLAGANTGELFF
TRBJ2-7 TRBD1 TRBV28 TGTGCCAGCAGTTACGGTCCGGGACAGTTAGCCTACGAGCAGTACTTC CASSYGPGQLAYEQYF
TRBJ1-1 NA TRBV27 TGTGCCAGCAGTCCGTCGACAGGCGGGACTGAAGCTTTCTTT CASSPSTGGTEAFF
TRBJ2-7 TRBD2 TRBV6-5 TGTGCCAGCAGTTACTCGAGGGCTAGCGGAGCCTACGAGCAGTACTTC CASSYSRASGAYEQYF
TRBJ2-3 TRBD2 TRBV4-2 TGTGCCAGCAGCCAAGATCCCTCTAGCGGGGGGGTCACAGATACGCAGTATTTT CASSQDPSSGGVTDTQYF
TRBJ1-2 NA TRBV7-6 TGTGCCAGCAGCCCCTTAGCAGCTAACTATGGCTACACCTTC CASSPLAANYGYTF
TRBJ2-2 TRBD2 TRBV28 TGTGCCAGCAGTTTCGGACTAGCGGGAGGTATCGGGGAGCTGTTTTTT CASSFGLAGGIGELFF
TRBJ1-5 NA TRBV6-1 TGTGCCAGCAATCGGGAGATCAATCAGCCCCAGCATTTT CASNREINQPQHF
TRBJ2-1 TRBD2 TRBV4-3 TGCGCCAGCAGCCAAGGTACAGCGGGAGTTGGCAATGAGCAGTTCTTC CASSQGTAGVGNEQFF
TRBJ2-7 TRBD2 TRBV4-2 TGTGCCAGCAGCCAAGAAATAGGCGGGAGCGAGCAGTACTTC CASSQEIGGSEQYF
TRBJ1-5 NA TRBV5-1 TGCGCCAGCAGCTTGGAGGGGTCGCGCAATCAGCCCCAGCATTTT CASSLEGSRNQPQHF
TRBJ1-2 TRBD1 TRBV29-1 TGCAGCGTGGGGACAGGGGAATATGGCTACACCTTC CSVGTGEYGYTF
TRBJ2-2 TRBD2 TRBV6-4 TGTGCCACCTCCGCGACTAGCGGGGGGGCGGACACCGGGGAGCTGTTTTTT CATSATSGGADTGELFF
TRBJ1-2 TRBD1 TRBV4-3 TGCGCCAGCAGCCAAGACCTAACAGGGGGAACCTATGGCTACACCTTC CASSQDLTGGTYGYTF
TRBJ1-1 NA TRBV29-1 TGCAGCGAACGGGAGGCCACTGAAGCTTTCTTT CSEREATEAFF
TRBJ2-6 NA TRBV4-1 TGCGCCAGCAGCCCGGGGAATTCTGGGGCCAACGTCCTGACTTTC CASSPGNSGANVLTF
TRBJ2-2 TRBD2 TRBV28 TGTGCCAGCAGTTTATCCCGCGGGAGGAACACCGGGGAGCTGTTTTTT CASSLSRGRNTGELFF
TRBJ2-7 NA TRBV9 TGTGCCAGCAGCGTAGCAGGTGCAGGCTACGAGCAGTACTTC CASSVAGAGYEQYF
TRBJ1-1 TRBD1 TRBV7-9 TGTGCCAGCAGCCTATACTTACAGGGGCGAGGAGCTTTCTTT CASSLYLQGRGAFF
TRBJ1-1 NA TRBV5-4 TGTGCCGTTGACACAGCGAACACTGAAGCTTTCTTT CAVDTANTEAFF
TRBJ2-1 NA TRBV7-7 TGTGCCAGCAGCTTAGGTTTTGAGGGTCCTGAGCAGTTCTTC CASSLGFEGPEQFF
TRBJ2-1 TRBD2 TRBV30 TGTGCCTGGAGGAAGCCAGCGGGACCTGACAATGAGCAGTTCTTC CAWRKPAGPDNEQFF